Here is one T cell receptor (beta chain) with its context. The antigen is undetermined. The sample is drawn from a study of OX40 agonist ivuxolimab in advanced cancers. Whole-study context: Of the participants, over 30% had some prior anti-PD-1, anti-PD-L1 or anti-CTLA-4 therapy, which was allowed. Of the patients, three showed partial responses, one with hepatocellular carcinoma and two with cutaneous melanoma. Findings and limits, study-wide: CD8+ T cells were the subset that, on average, had more expanded clones than CD4+.

With baseline, cycle 4 day 1, and cycle 7 day 1 as timepoints, blood was sampled. V was clipped by 1 base and J by 10 bases, with 8 bases between them. The germline gives CDR1 SGHTS, CDR2 YDEGEE. This CDR3 contains 12 residues. Profiling relied on immunoSEQ multiplex PCR, and the TCRdb table lists in-frame clones only, not all of them. This sample carries tens of thousands of clones, about 90% of them seen once, and the ten largest clones take about 5.1%. This receptor was identified in an adult with an advanced solid tumor such as melanoma, head and neck, liver or kidney cancer. The J gene is TRBJ1-4, the V gene TRBV5-8; D is uncertain. Sequencing used CD4+ or CD8+ T cells sorted from blood, obtained in a trial of the OX40 agonist ivuxolimab. CDR3 nucleotide sequence: TGTGCCAGCAGCTTGACCCTGGGAAAACTGTTTTTT. Translation: CASSLTLGKLFF.